Listed below are T cell receptor beta chains from one sample, sequenced in a study of blood T cell repertoires in COVID-19. Method: immunoSEQ multiplex PCR; TCRdb's copy keeps in-frame clones and lacks some. The sample includes approximately 150,000 clones, around 80% seen only once; the top ten take less than 20%. Sequencing used peripheral blood. These receptors were collected from a woman older than 75 with acute or convalescent COVID-19. Both conserved end residues are part of each CDR3. The order of the fields is V gene, J gene, clone size, CDR3 protein. A row's size may be missing; if present it is once, few, many or a size class.

>TRBV29-1|TRBJ2-7|once
CSVVASGIYEQYF
>TRBV21-1|TRBJ1-5|few
CASSPRADYSNQPQHF
>TRBV20-1|TRBJ2-1|NA
CSASGLAGVYNEQFF
>TRBV5-1|TRBJ2-7|NA
CASSLRVSYEQYF
>TRBV5-6|TRBJ2-3|once
CASSLGQTDTQYF
>TRBV7-9|TRBJ2-3|NA
CASTQAGSTDTQYF
>TRBV27|TRBJ2-1|NA
CASSSLAVYNEQFF
>TRBV4-1|TRBJ2-1|NA
CASSQDTSRSYNEQFF
>TRBV5-4|TRBJ2-1|once
CASSRTSGSSYNEQFF
>TRBV6-5|TRBJ2-5|NA
CASTQGDSRETQYF
>TRBV27|TRBJ1-2|few
CASKGQGAFNYGYTF
>TRBV28|TRBJ1-5|NA
CASNVGQRSIWHF
>TRBV7-9|TRBJ2-5|NA
CASSPVETQYF
>TRBV6-1|TRBJ2-3|NA
CASREGGQFTDTQYF
>TRBV24-1|TRBJ2-1|NA
CATSDPGTRYNEQFF
>TRBV4-3|TRBJ2-3|few
CASSQDGGLAGTDTQYF
>TRBV28|TRBJ2-7|NA
CASSLLDRPTTSSAYEQYF
>TRBV7-3|TRBJ2-2|NA
CASSFSRDTPNTGELFF
>TRBV7-2|TRBJ2-5|NA
CASNPYTRETQYF
>TRBV5-1|TRBJ2-1|NA
CASSGTSGPYNEQFF
>TRBV27|TRBJ1-1|NA
CASSFSGDTEAFF
>TRBV28|TRBJ1-5|NA
CASSPRPGSGQPQHF
>TRBV13|TRBJ2-5|NA
CASSVLRGGQGIQETQYF
>TRBV3-1/TRBV3-2|TRBJ2-5|NA
CASSQGSTSGGRQETQYF
>TRBV28|TRBJ1-2|many
CASRTGQGYTF
>TRBV28|TRBJ1-2|once
CASSPPKRGGYTF
>TRBV2|TRBJ1-4|few
CASSETGGAGGEKLFF
>TRBV28|TRBJ2-7|NA
CASSPITRREARYEQYF
>TRBV5-1|TRBJ1-3|NA
CASSLFGDSSGNTIYF
>TRBV7-9|TRBJ1-4|NA
CASSLKNTGGGEKLFF
>TRBV19|TRBJ2-4|NA
CASSGIAKNIQYF
>TRBV6-5|TRBJ2-2|NA
CASSSDIRTMTGELFF
>TRBV30|TRBJ1-5|NA
CAWSAQGALGQPQHF
>TRBV19|TRBJ2-7|NA
CASRFGHTNPEQYF
>TRBV9|TRBJ2-7|NA
CASSVDVGGREQYF
>TRBV11-3|TRBJ2-1|once
CASSWGGGSRFEQFF
>TRBV7-9|TRBJ2-7|NA
CASSLGGQGTSYEQYF
>TRBV19|TRBJ2-1|NA
CASSIGSGSFNEQFF
>TRBV20-1|TRBJ2-3|once
CSASRLAADTQYF
>TRBV24-1|TRBJ2-3|NA
CATSDRTSASTDTQYF
>TRBV5-6|TRBJ1-2|NA
CASSLAGVFGYTF
>TRBV23-1|TRBJ2-3|once
CASSQSTGTRGGSNTDTQYF
>TRBV7-2|TRBJ2-1|NA
CASSPWTSVGNEQFF
>TRBV7-6|TRBJ2-2|NA
CASSLEGGSTGELFF
>TRBV12-3/TRBV12-4|TRBJ2-1|NA
CASSFSSNNEQFF
>TRBV7-6|TRBJ2-1|NA
CASSHLTGGPNEQFF
>TRBV5-1|TRBJ2-2|NA
CASSLREDNTGELFF
>TRBV15|TRBJ1-2|few
CATSSTGNYGYTF
>TRBV7-6|TRBJ1-2|NA
CASSPTPGLKEMSYTF
>TRBV19|TRBJ2-5|NA
CASSTSQETQYF
>TRBV5-8|TRBJ1-4|NA
CASSLGHRADEKLFF
>TRBV4-2|TRBJ2-2|NA
CASSQVQGANTGELFF
>TRBV7-9|TRBJ1-4|NA
CASSPRGRGEKLFF
>TRBV5-1|TRBJ2-7|NA
CASSLYQDYEQYF